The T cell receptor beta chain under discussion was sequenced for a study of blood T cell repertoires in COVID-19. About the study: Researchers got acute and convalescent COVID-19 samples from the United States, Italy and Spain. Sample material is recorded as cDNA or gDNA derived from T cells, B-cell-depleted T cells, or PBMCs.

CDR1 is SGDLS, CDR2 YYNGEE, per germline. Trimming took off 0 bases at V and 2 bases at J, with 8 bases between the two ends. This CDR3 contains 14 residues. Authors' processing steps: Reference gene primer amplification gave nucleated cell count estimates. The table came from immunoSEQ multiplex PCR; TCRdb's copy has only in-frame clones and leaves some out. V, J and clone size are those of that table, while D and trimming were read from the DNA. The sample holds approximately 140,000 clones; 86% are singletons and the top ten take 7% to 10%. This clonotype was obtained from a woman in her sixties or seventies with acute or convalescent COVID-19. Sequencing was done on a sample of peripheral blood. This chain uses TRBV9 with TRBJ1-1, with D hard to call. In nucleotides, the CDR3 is TGTGCCAGCAGCGTAGGCGTATTAAACACTGAAGCTTTCTTT. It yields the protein CASSVGVLNTEAFF.